At least ten counts were recorded for the clone carrying this T cell receptor beta chain. This CDR3 is 13 amino acids long. CDR1 is MDHEN, CDR2 SYDVKM, per germline. Trimming cost V 5 bases and J 3 bases, with 5 bases left between them. This entry comes from a study of early T cells in non-severe SARS-CoV-2 infection. Study details: Sequencing used unsorted whole-blood bulk RNA, so chains lack pairing.

Attachment of unique molecular identifiers to individual cDNA molecules was performed. TCRdb independently ran MiXCR on the 5' RACE reads; one entry per CDR3 protein. The data show about 60,000 distinct CDR3 sequences, approximately 10% seen once. The receptor was isolated from an adult who was a healthcare worker with PCR-confirmed SARS-CoV-2 infection or an uninfected control (not recorded which). The specimen was whole blood. The chain employs TRBV28 and TRBJ2-6; D remains unclear. CDR3 DNA sequence: TGTGCCAGCAGTGGGTATGGGGCCAACGTCCTGACTTTC. This gives the protein CASSGYGANVLTF.